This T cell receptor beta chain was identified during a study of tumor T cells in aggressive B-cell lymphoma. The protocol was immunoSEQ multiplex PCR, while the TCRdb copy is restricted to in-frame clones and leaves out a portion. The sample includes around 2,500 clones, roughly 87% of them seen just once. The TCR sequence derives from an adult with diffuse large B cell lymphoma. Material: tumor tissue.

DNA of the CDR3: TGTGCCAGCGGTCAGATAGGACAGCTCTATGGCTACACCTTC. It codes for CASGQIGQLYGYTF. This chain joins TRBV2 and TRBJ1-2; tentatively, D is TRBD1 (6 bases). This CDR3 is built from 14 residues. Looked up from germline, CDR1 is SNHLY and CDR2 is FYNNEI. V was pared by 8 bases and J by 4 bases, with 17 bases between.